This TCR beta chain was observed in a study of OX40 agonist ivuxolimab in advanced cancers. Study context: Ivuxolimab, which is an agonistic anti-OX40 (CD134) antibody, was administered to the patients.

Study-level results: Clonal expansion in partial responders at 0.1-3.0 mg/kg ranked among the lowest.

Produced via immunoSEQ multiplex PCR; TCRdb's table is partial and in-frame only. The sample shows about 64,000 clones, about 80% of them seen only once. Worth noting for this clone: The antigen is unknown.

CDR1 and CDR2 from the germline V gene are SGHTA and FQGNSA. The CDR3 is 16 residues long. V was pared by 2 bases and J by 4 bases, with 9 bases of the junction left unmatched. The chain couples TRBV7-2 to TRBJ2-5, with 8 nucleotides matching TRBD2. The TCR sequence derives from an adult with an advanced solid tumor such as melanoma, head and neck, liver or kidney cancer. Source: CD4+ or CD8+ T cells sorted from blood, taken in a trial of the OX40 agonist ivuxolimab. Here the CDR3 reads CASSLLGGAVPETQYF. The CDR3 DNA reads TGTGCCAGCAGCTTACTCGGGGGGGCAGTTCCAGAGACCCAGTACTTC. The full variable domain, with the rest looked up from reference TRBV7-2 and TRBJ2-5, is GAGVSQSPSNKVTEKGKDVELRCDPISGHTALYWYRQSLGQGLEFLIYFQGNSAPDKSGLPSDRFSAERTGGSVSTLTIQRTQQEDSAVYLCASSLLGGAVPETQYFGPGTRLLVL.